Following are 25 T cell receptor beta chains from one sample sequenced in a study of OX40 agonist ivuxolimab in advanced cancers. The library was prepared using the immunoSEQ multiplex PCR assay. TCRdb obtained this table from immuneACCESS and retained in-frame rearrangements with V and J assigned. These tables miss some clones; where compared with another copy, unresolved V genes account for less than half of the shortfall, and the remainder is unexplained. The sample table shows 65,000 to 95,000 clones, and 70% to 90% are seen once. The ten largest clones add up to approximately 9.1% of the sample. Material: CD4+ or CD8+ T cells sorted from blood, obtained in a trial of the OX40 agonist ivuxolimab. Every receptor here comes from an adult with an advanced solid tumor such as melanoma, head and neck, liver or kidney cancer.

This clone was found a few times. V gene TRBV28 combines with J gene TRBJ1-2; no firm D call. The V and J ends lost 3 bases and 8 bases respectively, with 16 bases between them. Germline loops: CDR1 MDHEN, CDR2 SYDVKM. The CDR3 spans 14 residues. The CDR3 protein is CASSLTGSVGGYTF. CDR3 coding DNA: TGTGCCAGCAGTTTGACGGGCTCGGTAGGGGGCTACACCTTC.

The J gene is TRBJ2-3, the V gene TRBV7-9; D not resolved. The V gene's germline CDR1 is SEHNR and CDR2 FQNEAQ (reference sequence). V gave up 3 bases and J gave up 7 bases, with 5 bases separating them. The CDR3 is made up of 11 amino acids. Here the CDR3 reads CASSFSNTQYF. In DNA form, the CDR3 reads TGTGCCAGCAGCTTCTCAAATACGCAGTATTTT.

The gene calls are TRBV19 and TRBJ2-5; D may be TRBD1 (6 bases). The CDR3 covers 14 residues. The V gene's germline CDR1 is LNHDA and CDR2 SQIVND (reference sequence). The V and J ends lost 7 bases and 0 bases respectively, with 12 bases between them. The CDR3 reads CASTAGQNQETQYF. The CDR3 DNA sequence: TGTGCCAGTACCGCTGGACAGAACCAAGAGACCCAGTACTTC.

This clone has more than one count but fewer than ten. The chain joins TRBV16 to TRBJ1-1; TRBD1 matches at 7 bases. The CDR3 covers 15 residues. V dropped 2 bases and J dropped 4; count of bases not matched to a gene: 7. The V gene's germline CDR1 is KGHSY and CDR2 FQNENV. The CDR3 sequence is CASSQIGQVSTEAFF. The CDR3 DNA follows: TGTGCCAGCAGCCAAATAGGACAGGTCTCCACTGAAGCTTTCTTT.

As DNA, the CDR3 is TGCGCCAGCAGCTTGGAAGGTTACACCCACTCGCAAGAGACCCAGTACTTC. It yields the protein CASSLEGYTHSQETQYF. The chain is built from TRBV5-1 and TRBJ2-5; no clear D gene. Trimming left V 0 bases short and J 2 bases short, with 17 bases between. Germline CDR1 reads SGHRS; CDR2 reads YFSETQ. The CDR3 covers 17 residues. Variable domain in full (rest from reference TRBV5-1 and TRBJ2-5): KAGVTQTPRYLIKTRGQQVTLSCSPISGHRSVSWYQQTPGQGLQFLFEYFSETQRNKGNFPGRFSGRQFSNSRSEMNVSTLELGDSALYLCASSLEGYTHSQETQYFGPGTRLLVL.

The chain carries TRBV5-1 and TRBJ2-6, with 9 bases aligning to TRBD1. Trimming removed 5 bases from V and 3 bases from J; junction bases left unmatched: 3. This CDR3 spans 15 amino acids. Germline loops: CDR1 SGHRS, CDR2 YFSETQ. CDR3 sequence reads: CASRTGGGGANVLTF. CDR3 DNA sequence: TGCGCCAGCAGGACAGGGGGAGGTGGGGCCAACGTCCTGACTTTC.

This chain links TRBV28 with TRBJ1-1, with D tentatively TRBD1 (5 bases). Germline V lookup: CDR1 MDHEN, CDR2 SYDVKM. This CDR3 spans 11 amino acids. Trimming shortened V by 4 bases and J by 11 bases, and 11 bases separated the two germline ends. The DNA of the CDR3 is TGTGCCAGCAGTTGGGGGGTGGGGGCTTTCTTT. As protein: CASSWGVGAFF.

The chain is built from TRBV7-3 and TRBJ2-1; TRBD1 is a possible D gene (6 bases). CDR1 and CDR2 from the germline V gene are SGHTA and FQGTGA. This CDR3 spans 19 amino acids. V was trimmed by 2 bases and J by 2 bases, leaving 22 bases between them. CDR3 sequence: CASSLFWSGHLVTYNEQFF. CDR3 nucleotides: TGTGCCAGCAGCTTATTCTGGTCGGGACATCTTGTGACCTACAATGAGCAGTTCTTC.

J is TRBJ2-5 and V is TRBV6-5; D unresolved. Germline CDR1 is MNHEY and CDR2 is SVGAGI. The CDR3 contains 12 residues. The V and J ends lost 4 bases and 5 bases respectively, with 8 bases between them. CDR3 protein: CASSLIRETQYF. The DNA for the CDR3 is TGTGCCAGCAGTTTAATTAGGGAGACCCAGTACTTC.

The rearrangement uses TRBV5-1 and TRBJ2-1; TRBD2 might be the D (6 bases). The germline CDR1 and CDR2 sequences are SGHRS and YFSETQ. Between the trimmed V and J ends, which lost 7 bases and 5 bases, there was a span of 13 bases. This CDR3 comprises 13 residues. The CDR3 DNA sequence: TGCGCCAGCCGGCTAGGAGGGAACAATGAGCAGTTCTTC. This codes for CASRLGGNNEQFF.

The chain employs TRBV10-3 and TRBJ1-2, with D possibly TRBD1 on 5 matching bases. The CDR3 has 13 amino acids. CDR1 and CDR2 (germline): ENHRY, SYGVKD. V was trimmed by 4 bases and J by 4 bases, leaving 10 bases between them. CDR3 loop: CAISGGLLYGYTF. Here the CDR3 DNA reads TGTGCCATCAGTGGGGGACTGCTCTATGGCTACACCTTC.

This chain uses TRBV7-2 with TRBJ2-1; no firm D call. This CDR3 region has 14 residues. Germline lookup yields CDR1 SGHTA and CDR2 FQGNSA. The ends were cut back, 2 bases at V and 5 bases at J, with 10 bases in the middle. The DNA of the CDR3 is TGTGCCAGCAGCTTAAGGGCAGGAGACAATGAGCAGTTCTTC. It specifies CASSLRAGDNEQFF.

V usage is TRBV27 and J usage is TRBJ2-3; D might be TRBD1 (5 bases). CDR3 size: 14 residues. CDR1 and CDR2 from the germline V gene are MNHEY and SMNVEV (reference sequence). Trimming shortened V by 2 bases and J by 9 bases, and 15 bases separated the two germline ends. CDR3 residues: CASSLKWQGPTQYF. In nucleotides, the CDR3 is TGTGCCAGCAGTTTAAAGTGGCAGGGTCCGACGCAGTATTTT.

The chain combines TRBV2 with TRBJ1-3; D gene uncertain. The CDR3 totals 13 residues. CDR1 SNHLY and CDR2 FYNNEI come from the germline V gene. V was clipped by 6 bases and J by 0 bases, with 6 bases between them. CDR3 in amino acids: CASRASSGNTIYF. CDR3 DNA: TGTGCCAGCAGAGCAAGCTCTGGAAACACCATATATTTT. Supplemented by reference TRBV2 and TRBJ1-3, the full variable domain reads EPEVTQTPSHQVTQMGQEVILRCVPISNHLYFYWYRQILGQKVEFLVSFYNNEISEKSEIFDDQFSVERPDGSNFTLKIRSTKLEDSAMYFCASRASSGNTIYFGEGSWLTVV.

As regards this clone: Other DNA variants within this sample encode the same CDR3. The chain uses TRBV5-1 and TRBJ1-1; D gene unclear. V was cut by 0 bases and J by 1 base, with 7 bases left in between. The CDR3 is made up of 14 amino acids. Germline CDR1 and CDR2: SGHRS and YFSETQ. The CDR3 DNA reads TGCGCCAGCAGCTTGGGAGCAGGGAACACTGAAGCTTTCTTT. Its translation is CASSLGAGNTEAFF. Based on the CDR3 plus reference TRBV5-1 and TRBJ1-1, the full variable domain is KAGVTQTPRYLIKTRGQQVTLSCSPISGHRSVSWYQQTPGQGLQFLFEYFSETQRNKGNFPGRFSGRQFSNSRSEMNVSTLELGDSALYLCASSLGAGNTEAFFGQGTRLTVV.

The table lists this clone with a count of one. The V call is TRBV15, the J call TRBJ2-2, with D possibly being TRBD1 or TRBD2 (5 bases each). Germline CDR1 LNHNV, CDR2 YYDKDF (reference sequence). With 3 bases removed from V and 7 bases from J, the gap between germline ends came to 15 bases. The CDR3 covers 15 residues. The CDR3 here is CATSRGPGRVGELFF. The CDR3 region has the DNA TGTGCCACCAGCAGGGGGCCAGGGCGGGTCGGGGAGCTGTTTTTT.

The rearrangement joins TRBV11-2 to TRBJ2-2; D gene unclear. CDR3 length equals 13 residues. V was shortened by 7 bases and J by 9 bases, with 15 bases between the two germline ends. Germline CDR1 is SGHAT and CDR2 is FQNNGV. As DNA, the CDR3 is TGTGCCAGCACCCCTGGTCGGTTCAGGGAGCTGTTTTTT. Residues: CASTPGRFRELFF.

The rearrangement uses TRBV4-1 and TRBJ1-1, with D possibly being TRBD1 (5 bases). Germline lookup yields CDR1 MGHRA and CDR2 YSYEKL. V was pared by 0 bases and J by 5 bases, with 16 bases between. The CDR3 runs 16 residues. CDR3 amino acids: CASSQERRGVGTEAFF. The CDR3 region has the DNA TGCGCCAGCAGCCAAGAGAGGCGGGGGGTTGGGACTGAAGCTTTCTTT.

This clone came up a few times. The rearrangement links TRBV5-1 to TRBJ1-2, with 9 bases matching TRBD1. Germline-derived CDR1 and CDR2 are SGHRS and YFSETQ. The CDR3 runs to 13 residues. V shed 2 bases, J shed 8 bases, and the junction held 4 bases outside the gene matches. The CDR3 is CASSFRDRDGYTF. The DNA of the CDR3 is TGCGCCAGCAGCTTCCGGGACAGGGACGGCTACACCTTC.

This chain connects TRBV2 to TRBJ1-4, with a tentative D call TRBD1 (6 bases). The CDR3 is 13 residues long. Trimming left V 6 bases short and J 7 bases short, with 12 bases between. Germline CDR1 and CDR2: SNHLY and FYNNEI. CDR3 region: CASSQGGGEKLFF. The CDR3 coding sequence is TGTGCCAGCAGCCAAGGGGGGGGTGAAAAACTGTTTTTT.

The rearrangement uses TRBV19 and TRBJ2-5; 7 nucleotides agree with TRBD1. V gave up 5 bases and J gave up 5 bases; unmatched junction bases: 5. The CDR3 totals 13 residues. Germline CDR1 reads LNHDA; CDR2 reads SQIVND (reference sequence). The CDR3 nucleotides read TGTGCCAGTAGTGACCGGGACAGCGAGACCCAGTACTTC. Translated, it gives CASSDRDSETQYF.

The chain has TRBV4-1 and TRBJ2-3, with D possibly TRBD1 on 6 matching bases. The germline V and J ends were trimmed by 2 bases and 4 bases, with 10 bases remaining between them. CDR3 length: 14 residues. Germline V gene lookup returns CDR1 MGHRA and CDR2 YSYEKL. The CDR3 nucleotides read TGCGCCAGCAGCCAAAACAGGGTTGCAGATACGCAGTATTTT. This gives the protein CASSQNRVADTQYF.

The rearrangement links TRBV6-5 to TRBJ2-7; D perhaps matches TRBD2 (6 bases). Trimming took 0 bases from V and 2 from J, leaving 8 bases between them. The CDR3 covers 14 residues. Germline CDR1 and CDR2: MNHEY and SVGAGI. CDR3 nucleotide sequence: TGTGCCAGCAGTTACTCAGGGACTGCCTACGAGCAGTACTTC. Translation gives CASSYSGTAYEQYF.

This clone was detected only once. The chain couples TRBV9 to TRBJ2-3; D might be TRBD1 or TRBD2, each matching 6 bases. CDR3 length: 15 amino acids. Germline V CDR1 and CDR2: SGDLS, YYNGEE. Deletions cut 4 bases from V and 0 bases from J, with 12 bases between. The CDR3 here is CASSLGGHSTDTQYF. In DNA, the CDR3 is TGTGCCAGCAGCCTCGGGGGACATAGCACAGATACGCAGTATTTT.

Only a few counts were recorded for this clone. The chain combines TRBV13 with TRBJ2-5, with TRBD1 matching over 8 bases. Germline values: CDR1 PRHDT, CDR2 FYEKMQ (reference sequence). This CDR3 has 16 amino acids. Germline trimming cut 4 bases from V and 5 bases from J; bases unmatched to any gene: 12. The CDR3, as DNA: TGTGCCAGCAGCTCCTTTTACAGGAACAGGGGGGAGACCCAGTACTTC. Its protein product is CASSSFYRNRGETQYF. Full variable domain (missing parts from reference TRBV13 and TRBJ2-5): AAGVIQSPRHLIKEKRETATLKCYPIPRHDTVYWYQQGPGQDPQFLISFYEKMQSDKGSIPDRFSAQQFSDYHSELNMSSLELGDSALYFCASSSFYRNRGETQYFGPGTRLLVL.